This T cell receptor (beta chain) stems from a study of early T cells in non-severe SARS-CoV-2 infection. As for the study in general: Unsorted whole blood bulk RNA was sequenced, with unpaired chains.

V was cut by 1 base and J by 0 bases, with 7 bases left in between. The CDR3 totals 15 residues. TCRdb reprocessed the 5' RACE reads with MiXCR, giving one entry per CDR3 protein. The sample contains about 69,000 distinct CDR3 sequences, roughly a tenth of which appear only once. This clonotype was detected ten times or more. Sequenced material: whole blood. The receptor comes from an adult who was a healthcare worker with PCR-confirmed SARS-CoV-2 infection or an uninfected control (not recorded which). V is TRBV12-3 or TRBV12-4 and J is TRBJ1-5, with a tentative D call TRBD1 (5 bases). The CDR3 protein is CASSLGRVSNQPQHF. The CDR3, as DNA: TGTGCCAGCAGTTTAGGCAGGGTTAGCAATCAGCCCCAGCATTTT.